A single sample gave rise to the 22 T cell receptor beta chains below, sequenced in a study of blood T cell repertoires in COVID-19 (dated by TCRdb to about 2020). The library relied on the immunoSEQ multiplex PCR assay. The source is immuneACCESS, and TCRdb retained only in-frame sequences with V and J called. Part of the clones is not carried over; for the studies checked, unresolved V genes explain less than half of this, and the remainder is unexplained. In this sample the table shows tens of thousands of clones, about 83% of which occur a single time. The top ten hold approximately 15% of the sample. The material sequenced was peripheral blood. The receptor set was obtained from a middle-aged man with acute or convalescent COVID-19.

The V gene is TRBV5-1, the J gene TRBJ2-5; weak D call: TRBD2 (5 bases). V was trimmed by 2 bases and J by 4 bases, leaving 18 bases between them. Germline-derived CDR1 and CDR2 are SGHRS and YFSETQ. The CDR3 length is 16 residues. The CDR3 DNA follows: TGCGCCAGCAGCTTTTTTACGGGATATGGATCAGAGACCCAGTACTTC. Translating it yields CASSFFTGYGSETQYF.

This rearrangement joins TRBV7-9 to TRBJ1-3; a weak D match, TRBD1 (6 bases). The CDR3 has 17 amino acids. Germline CDR1 is SEHNR and CDR2 is FQNEAQ (reference sequence). Between the trimmed V and J ends, which lost 5 bases and 0 bases, there was a span of 17 bases. The CDR3 nucleotides read TGTGCCAGCAGCACGAGGGACACCAAACTCTCTGGAAACACCATATATTTT. This gives the protein CASSTRDTKLSGNTIYF. Full variable domain (missing parts from reference TRBV7-9 and TRBJ1-3): DTGVSQNPRHKITKRGQNVTFRCDPISEHNRLYWYRQTLGQGPEFLTYFQNEAQLEKSRLLSDRFSAERPKGSFSTLEIQRTEQGDSAMYLCASSTRDTKLSGNTIYFGEGSWLTVV.

This clone was seen more than once but under ten times. This chain links TRBV5-4 with TRBJ2-5, with D possibly matching TRBD2 (5 bases). This CDR3 spans 14 amino acids. V lost 4 bases and J 2 bases, leaving 12 bases between the germline ends. Per the germline V gene, CDR1 is SGHNT and CDR2 is YYREEE (reference sequence). CDR3 nucleotide sequence: TGTGCCAGCAGCCCCGGGGTGGTACAAGAGACCCAGTACTTC. It translates to CASSPGVVQETQYF. Filled out from reference TRBV5-4 and TRBJ2-5, the complete variable domain reads ETGVTQSPTHLIKTRGQQVTLRCSSQSGHNTVSWYQQALGQGPQFIFQYYREEENGRGNFPPRFSGLQFPNYSSELNVNALELDDSALYLCASSPGVVQETQYFGPGTRLLVL.

The rearrangement uses TRBV27 and TRBJ2-7; 9 bases align to TRBD1. CDR1 and CDR2 (germline): MNHEY, SMNVEV (reference sequence). With V trimmed by 1 base and J by 0 bases, 7 bases remained unmatched. The CDR3 runs to 17 residues. The CDR3 protein is CASSLYGTGPSSYEQYF. The CDR3 DNA sequence: TGTGCCAGCAGTTTATATGGGACAGGGCCGAGCTCCTACGAGCAGTACTTC.

The chain couples TRBV5-1 to TRBJ1-1; D is unclear. Germline V gene data show CDR1 as SGHRS and CDR2 as YFSETQ. V lost 4 bases and J 1 base, leaving 11 bases between the germline ends. The CDR3 covers 14 residues. CDR3 DNA sequence: TGCGCCAGCAGCCGCATGGGAGGGAACACTGAAGCTTTCTTT. Protein: CASSRMGGNTEAFF.

This chain's CDR3 is CASSFGAGASPLHF. DNA of the CDR3: TGTGCCAGCAGCTTTGGGGCAGGGGCCTCACCCCTCCACTTT. V and J are TRBV11-2 and TRBJ1-6; a weak D match, TRBD1 (6 bases). This CDR3 region has 14 residues. Germline V gene sequence: CDR1 SGHAT, CDR2 FQNNGV. The V and J ends lost 3 bases and 10 bases respectively, with 13 bases between them.

The chain combines TRBV28 with TRBJ2-7; TRBD2 matches 8 bases. The ends lost 5 bases at V and 1 base at J; junction bases unmatched: 4. This CDR3 has 14 residues. From germline, CDR1 is MDHEN and CDR2 SYDVKM. Here the CDR3 DNA reads TGTGCCAGCAGTCGGGGGGGCTCTTCCTACGAGCAGTACGTC. Protein: CASSRGGSSYEQYV.

The V and J genes are TRBV5-1 and TRBJ2-3; 11 nucleotides match TRBD2. The CDR3 extends over 17 amino acids. Per the germline V gene, CDR1 is SGHRS and CDR2 is YFSETQ. V gave up 4 bases and J gave up 0 bases; unmatched junction bases: 7. The CDR3 DNA reads TGCGCCAGCAGCCGAGGGACTAGCGGAGGTAGCACAGATACGCAGTATTTT. The encoded protein is CASSRGTSGGSTDTQYF.

V is TRBV30 and J is TRBJ1-2; weak D call: TRBD1 (5 bases). Germline V lookup: CDR1 GTSNPN, CDR2 SVGIG (reference sequence). The CDR3 runs to 14 residues. V shed 3 bases and J shed 3 bases, with 14 bases lying between them. This chain's CDR3 is CAWRERGKDYGYTF. The DNA for the CDR3 is TGTGCCTGGAGGGAAAGGGGAAAGGACTATGGCTACACCTTC.

The chain is built from TRBV7-2 and TRBJ1-2; TRBD1 agrees at 8 bases. Germline CDR1 is SGHTA and CDR2 is FQGNSA. CDR3 size: 14 residues. J lost 8 bases, V lost 5 bases, and 10 bases had no gene match. CDR3 residues: CASSPGARGRGYTF. The CDR3 nucleotides are TGTGCCAGCAGCCCCGGAGCCAGGGGGCGCGGCTACACCTTC.

The V and J genes are TRBV2 and TRBJ1-2; 9 positions agree with TRBD1. Germline lookup yields CDR1 SNHLY and CDR2 FYNNEI. This CDR3 has 15 residues. The J segment lost 4 bases and the V segment lost 6 bases, leaving 9 bases of the junction unmatched. Written as DNA, the CDR3 is TGTGCCAGCAGCCGGGAACAGGGGGCTCGCTATGGCTACACCTTC. The encoded protein is CASSREQGARYGYTF.

The chain couples TRBV19 to TRBJ2-1; 7 bases agree with TRBD2. Unmatched junction bases numbered 9, after V lost 7 bases and J lost 9 bases. Germline lookup yields CDR1 LNHDA and CDR2 SQIVND (reference sequence). CDR3 size: 13 residues. CDR3 nucleotide sequence: TGTGCCAGTAATGGGGCGGGAGCGGGTGAGCAGTTCTTC. Residues: CASNGAGAGEQFF.

The chain links TRBV6-1 to TRBJ1-1; 7 bases match TRBD1. V dropped 2 bases and J dropped 4; count of bases not matched to a gene: 4. Germline CDR1 and CDR2: MNHNS and SASEGT. The CDR3 is 14 residues long. CDR3 protein: CASSERGRTTEAFF. CDR3 nucleotide sequence: TGTGCCAGCAGTGAAAGGGGGCGGACCACTGAAGCTTTCTTT.

Only a few counts were recorded for this clone. This chain uses TRBV6-5 with TRBJ2-7; D not certain. The CDR3 has 12 amino acids. CDR1 and CDR2 from the germline V gene are MNHEY and SVGAGI. The V and J ends lost 8 bases and 4 bases respectively, with 12 bases between them. This CDR3 reads CASGVPGYEQYV. The CDR3 DNA is TGTGCCAGCGGAGTCCCCGGGTACGAGCAGTACGTC.

A single count supports this clone. The chain joins TRBV11-2 to TRBJ2-7; 7 positions agree with TRBD2. The V gene end was trimmed by 0 bases and the J gene end by 3 bases; junction bases not matched to a gene: 5. The CDR3 runs 15 residues. Germline V lookup: CDR1 SGHAT, CDR2 FQNNGV. In DNA, the CDR3 is TGTGCCAGCAGCTTAGAGGGAGGGGAATACTACGAGCAGTACTTC. Encoded protein: CASSLEGGEYYEQYF.

V usage is TRBV20-1 and J usage is TRBJ2-7; maybe TRBD2 (5 bases). This CDR3 spans 14 amino acids. V lost 3 bases and J 3 bases, leaving 15 bases between the germline ends. Germline CDR1 DFQATT, CDR2 SNEGSKA (reference sequence). The DNA for the CDR3 is TGCAGTGCTAGTCCCAGCGGTCTAAACTACGAGCAGTACTTC. This gives the protein CSASPSGLNYEQYF.

The genes are TRBV7-8 and TRBJ1-2; D is ambiguous. CDR1 is SGHVS and CDR2 is FQNEAQ in the germline V gene. Trimming removed 5 bases at V and 2 bases at J, with 6 bases between. This CDR3 region has 12 residues. CDR3: CASSPKNYGYTF. The CDR3 nucleotides read TGTGCCAGCAGCCCTAAGAACTATGGCTACACCTTC.

V gene TRBV12-2 combines with J gene TRBJ1-2. TRBV12-2 is tagged as a pseudogene. The length of the CDR3 is 10 residues. CDR3 sequence: CASRRYGYTF. CDR3 DNA sequence: TGTGCAAGTCGCCGGTATGGCTACACCTTC.

With regard to this clone: A read error may produce the germline difference seen at one junction end. This specimen includes other DNA sequences encoding the same CDR3. The chain has TRBV5-8 and TRBJ2-1; 8 bases map to TRBD1. The CDR3 length is 15 residues. CDR1 is SGHTS and CDR2 is YDEGEE in the germline V gene. CDR3 bases: TGTGCCAGTAGCTTGGACGTGGGGACAGGCAATGAGCAGTTCTTC. Its translation is CASSLDVGTGNEQFF.

V usage is TRBV6-5 and J usage is TRBJ1-1; 7 bases line up with TRBD1. Germline V CDR1 and CDR2: MNHEY, SVGAGI. This CDR3 is built from 15 residues. The ends lost 6 bases at V and 1 base at J; junction bases unmatched: 8. As DNA, the CDR3 is TGTGCCAGCAGCGACAGGGCAAAAAAGAACACTGAAGCTTTCTTT. Encoded protein: CASSDRAKKNTEAFF.

This rearrangement joins TRBV18 to TRBJ2-6; D not resolved. V was shortened by 1 base and J by 4 bases, with 8 bases between the two germline ends. In germline, CDR1 is KGHSH, CDR2 LQKENI. This CDR3 has 15 residues. The CDR3 coding sequence is TGTGCCAGCTCACCACAAGCCTCCGGGGCCAACGTCCTGACTTTC. Protein: CASSPQASGANVLTF.

J is TRBJ2-3 and V is TRBV3-1 (or the pseudogene TRBV3-2); 9 positions agree with TRBD2. V was clipped by 4 bases and J by 5 bases; unmatched bases: 13. Germline V CDR1 and CDR2: LGHDT, YNNKEL (reference sequence). CDR3 length: 17 residues. This CDR3 is CASSPGRMRGGLDTQYF. CDR3 in DNA: TGTGCCAGCAGCCCCGGACGGATGCGGGGGGGCTTAGATACGCAGTATTTT.